This T cell receptor beta chain was profiled in a study of CD8 T cells in Susac syndrome. The study, taken as a whole, reports: CD8+ clones in Susac expanded most in TEMRA cells and active patients.

Random hexamers were used to reverse transcribe an amount of roughly 0.5 to 1 ug RNA. One entry per CDR3 protein, called by TCRdb with MiXCR from the immunoSEQ multiplex PCR reads. The sample carries 100,000 to 150,000 distinct CDR3 sequences, 90% to 95% recorded once. This CDR3 is built from 13 residues. Trimming pared 5 bases from V and 4 bases from J, leaving 15 bases between. The germline gives CDR1 DFQATT, CDR2 SNEGSKA (reference sequence). In the case of this clonotype: Antigen unknown.

Sequencing used CD8+ T cells from PBMCs. This TCR was recovered from a human donor with Susac syndrome. The chain joins TRBV20-1 to TRBJ2-7; a possible D gene is TRBD2 (5 bases). CDR3 loop: CSARTGWSYEQYF. CDR3 sequence (DNA): TGCAGTGCTCGGACGGGATGGTCATACGAGCAGTACTTC.